Shown below are 8 T cell receptor beta chains from a single sample sequenced in a study of T cell repertoires in cytomegalovirus infection. Via MiXCR, TCRdb re-called the reads, giving one row per CDR3 protein. The sample has roughly 280,000 distinct CDR3 sequences, 9.1% seen once. Input material: PBMCs. The receptors here all came from a human donor in good health (CMV status not recorded). Some clones in this sample may be carry-over from other donors' samples.

This CDR3 reads CASIERIPNSPLHF. CDR3 DNA: TGTGCCAGCATCGAGAGAATACCTAATTCACCCCTCCACTTT. The chain uses TRBV28 and TRBJ1-6; unclear D gene. This CDR3 comprises 14 residues. Trimming removed 7 bases from V and 6 bases from J, with 13 bases in between. The germline V gene has CDR1 MDHEN and CDR2 SYDVKM.

This chain joins TRBV4-3 and TRBJ2-7; D not certain. The CDR3 is 15 residues long. Germline CDR1 LGHNA, CDR2 YSLEER. Trimming pared 4 bases from V and 0 bases from J, leaving 13 bases between. CDR3 sequence (DNA): TGCGCCAGCAGCCCGTCTATGAGGAGCTCCTACGAGCAGTACTTC. Its protein product is CASSPSMRSSYEQYF.

This clonotype was seen repeatedly, ten times or more. This chain connects TRBV7-3 to TRBJ1-5; 7 bases are a match to TRBD1. V lost 1 base to trimming and J lost 3 bases; unmatched junction nucleotides: 9. The CDR3 runs 17 residues. Germline CDR1 SGHTA, CDR2 FQGTGA. The CDR3 here is CASSLNTGDYSNQPQHF. The CDR3 DNA is TGTGCCAGCAGCTTAAATACAGGGGATTACTCCAATCAGCCCCAGCATTTT. The whole variable domain, remainder taken from reference TRBV7-3 and TRBJ1-5, is GAGVSQTPSNKVTEKGKYVELRCDPISGHTALYWYRQSLGQGPEFLIYFQGTGAADDSGLPNDRFFAVRPEGSVSTLKIQRTERGDSAVYLCASSLNTGDYSNQPQHFGDGTRLSIL.

This clonotype was recorded at least ten times. The V and J genes are TRBV28 and TRBJ2-3, with TRBD1 matching over 9 bases. CDR3 length: 16 residues. The V segment lost 7 bases and the J segment 5 bases; nucleotides outside the gene matches: 13. Germline CDR1 MDHEN, CDR2 SYDVKM. The DNA of the CDR3 is TGTGCCAGCACCCCGAGCCGGGACAGGGACGAAGATACGCAGTATTTT. Its protein product is CASTPSRDRDEDTQYF.

This clonotype was seen repeatedly, ten times or more. The CDR3 loop is CASSPRAGGSSYEQYF. Written as DNA, the CDR3 is TGTGCCAGCAGCCCGAGAGCGGGGGGGAGCTCCTACGAGCAGTACTTC. The chain recombines TRBV7-9 with TRBJ2-7, with 10 bases lining up with TRBD2. The V gene end was trimmed by 5 bases and the J gene end by 0 bases; junction bases not matched to a gene: 7. The CDR3 spans 16 residues. Germline V gene sequence: CDR1 SEHNR, CDR2 FQNEAQ (reference sequence).

This clonotype was observed at least ten times. The rearrangement joins TRBV6-2 or TRBV6-3 to TRBJ1-5; 9 bases map to TRBD1. Germline lookup yields CDR1 MNHEY and CDR2 SVGEGT. V trimming: 6 bases; J trimming: 3 bases; junction bases outside the gene matches: 12. The CDR3 has 17 amino acids. For the CDR3, the DNA is TGTGCCAGCAGCCTCATTACAGGGGGCTGGAACAATCAGCCCCAGCATTTT. It specifies CASSLITGGWNNQPQHF.

This clonotype has a handful of counts. The chain joins TRBV28 to TRBJ2-1; 9 bases line up with TRBD2. Germline V CDR1 and CDR2: MDHEN, SYDVKM. J gave up 8 bases and V 6 bases, and 8 bases lay outside the gene matches. The CDR3 loop spans 14 amino acids. For the CDR3, the DNA is TGTGCCAGCAGCCTGTTGCGGGGGGGCGATGAGCAGTTCTTC. This gives the protein CASSLLRGGDEQFF.

V usage is TRBV27 and J usage is TRBJ1-2; no clear D gene. Per the germline V gene, CDR1 is MNHEY and CDR2 is SMNVEV (reference sequence). V was pared by 6 bases and J by 1 base, with 15 bases between. CDR3 size: 15 residues. CDR3: CASRTLLGGNYGYTF. In DNA, the CDR3 is TGTGCCAGCAGGACTCTCCTCGGCGGTAACTATGGCTACACCTTC.